This T cell receptor (beta chain) was sequenced during a study of blood T cell repertoires in COVID-19. Overall study: Acute and convalescent COVID-19 samples came from the United States, Italy and Spain.

In the authors' workflow: Estimation of nucleated cell counts relied on the amplification of reference gene primers. The assay was immunoSEQ multiplex PCR, and TCRdb's table has in-frame clones only and misses some. V and J calls and clone size are as listed in that table; D and trimming were resolved from the DNA. The data contain approximately 500,000 clones, around 87% of them seen just once; the ten biggest clones take up 1.5% to 2%. The CDR3 is made up of 17 amino acids. Germline V gene data show CDR1 as PRHDT and CDR2 as FYEKMQ (reference sequence). V lost 5 bases and J lost 0; bases outside the gene matches: 7. The cohort comprised adults aged roughly 18 to 95 years residing in 24 US areas. Cohort allocation depended upon clinical history that participants reported.

Sequenced input: PBMCs or T cells enriched from blood (not recorded which). The V gene is TRBV13, the J gene TRBJ2-2; 9 bases match TRBD1. This clonotype was obtained from a woman aged 40 to 50 who had recovered from COVID-19. In nucleotides, the CDR3 is TGTGCCAGCAGCCTCGACCGGGACAGGGCGAACACCGGGGAGCTGTTTTTT. Its protein product is CASSLDRDRANTGELFF.